The 21 T cell receptor beta chains presented below share a single source sample, sequenced in a study of PD-L1 blockade in urothelial cancer. Time point: peripheral blood 6 weeks after treatment start. Only in-frame clones appear in the TCRdb table, and some are missing; sequencing was by immunoSEQ multiplex PCR. The table has about 30,000 clones, 70% to 90% seen once; the top ten hold approximately 8.2%. The input for sequencing was PBMCs, taken around atezolizumab (anti-PD-L1) treatment. The source is a man at least 80 years old with urothelial cancer.

This clone was seen just once. The gene calls are TRBV5-1 and TRBJ2-3; TRBD2 matches 9 bases. This CDR3 is 14 amino acids long. V was pared by 8 bases and J by 2 bases, with 6 bases of the junction left unmatched. Germline loops: CDR1 SGHRS, CDR2 YFSETQ. The CDR3 here is CARRRGGDTDTQYF. The CDR3 coding sequence is TGCGCCAGACGTCGCGGGGGGGACACAGATACGCAGTATTTT. Full variable domain (rest looked up from reference TRBV5-1 and TRBJ2-3): KAGVTQTPRYLIKTRGQQVTLSCSPISGHRSVSWYQQTPGQGLQFLFEYFSETQRNKGNFPGRFSGRQFSNSRSEMNVSTLELGDSALYLCARRRGGDTDTQYFGPGTRLTVL.

This clone occurred once. The V call is TRBV30, the J call TRBJ2-1; 8 positions match TRBD2. CDR3 length equals 12 residues. Germline V gene data show CDR1 as GTSNPN and CDR2 as SVGIG (reference sequence). The trim removed 5 bases at V and 9 bases at J, leaving 6 bases unmatched. The CDR3 loop is CAWGGTRAEQFF. In DNA form, the CDR3 reads TGTGCCTGGGGGGGGACTAGAGCTGAGCAGTTCTTC.

This rearrangement joins TRBV5-4 to TRBJ1-5; D remains ambiguous. The germline CDR1 and CDR2 sequences are SGHNT and YYREEE (reference sequence). CDR3 length equals 14 residues. V was trimmed by 0 bases and J by 2 bases, leaving 6 bases between them. The CDR3 DNA is TGTGCCAGCAGCTTGGACGGAGGCAATCAGCCCCAGCATTTT. This codes for CASSLDGGNQPQHF.

The V gene is TRBV7-2, the J gene TRBJ2-1; D perhaps matches TRBD2 (6 bases). This CDR3 comprises 13 residues. V was cut by 5 bases and J by 10 bases, with 15 bases left in between. Germline values: CDR1 SGHTA, CDR2 FQGNSA. As DNA, the CDR3 is TGTGCCAGCAGCCTCTTGGGGAGCGGGGAGCAGTTCTTC. It specifies CASSLLGSGEQFF.

The J gene is TRBJ2-1, the V gene TRBV11-2; 8 bases are a match to TRBD1. The CDR3 has 15 residues. V shed 5 bases, J shed 5 bases, and the junction held 8 bases outside the gene matches. CDR1 SGHAT and CDR2 FQNNGV come from the germline V gene. The CDR3 DNA reads as TGTGCCAGCAGCCCAACTGGACAGGGACACAATGAGCAGTTCTTC. This gives the protein CASSPTGQGHNEQFF.

The chain employs TRBV10-3 and TRBJ2-2, with 9 bases aligning to TRBD1. V was clipped by 7 bases and J by 0 bases; unmatched bases: 6. CDR3 size: 16 residues. Germline V gives CDR1 ENHRY, CDR2 SYGVKD. The CDR3 here is CAINPTGGTNTGELFF. CDR3 bases: TGTGCCATCAATCCAACAGGGGGCACGAACACCGGGGAGCTGTTTTTT.

This clone came up a few times. The chain joins TRBV28 to TRBJ1-2, with 8 bases fitting TRBD1. CDR3 length: 14 amino acids. CDR1 and CDR2 (germline): MDHEN, SYDVKM. The V and J ends lost 7 bases and 8 bases, in that order; junction bases with no gene match: 12. This CDR3 reads CASNSQGALSGYTF. The CDR3 DNA reads as TGTGCCAGCAACAGCCAGGGGGCGCTTTCCGGCTACACCTTC.

The chain is built from TRBV10-1 and TRBJ2-3, with 7 bases fitting TRBD1. Germline CDR1 is WNHNN and CDR2 is SYGVQD (reference sequence). The CDR3 is 17 residues long. J lost 0 bases, V lost 0 bases, and 6 bases had no gene match. The DNA for the CDR3 is TGCGCCAGCAGTGAGTCTAACGAACAGGGGAGCACAGATACGCAGTATTTT. Protein: CASSESNEQGSTDTQYF.

This chain uses TRBV7-7 with TRBJ2-1; D perhaps matches TRBD2 (5 bases). The CDR3 length is 13 residues. With 4 bases removed from V and 9 bases from J, the gap between germline ends came to 13 bases. Germline V lookup: CDR1 SSHAT, CDR2 FNYEAQ (reference sequence). The CDR3 coding sequence is TGTGCCAGCAGCTCATCAGCGGCGGGTGAGCAGTTCTTC. It translates to CASSSSAAGEQFF.

J is TRBJ1-4 and V is TRBV7-8, with 11 bases that match TRBD1. The CDR3 runs to 15 residues. In germline, CDR1 is SGHVS, CDR2 FQNEAQ. V gave up 2 bases and J gave up 8 bases; unmatched junction bases: 4. The CDR3, as DNA: TGTGCCAGCAGCTTAAAGGACAGGGGGCGAGAAAAACTGTTTTTT. Its translation is CASSLKDRGREKLFF.

V usage is TRBV28 and J usage is TRBJ2-5, with a tentative D call TRBD1 (5 bases). The DNA matches TRBJ2-7 better at its end, which makes the J call doubtful. CDR3 length equals 14 residues. CDR1 and CDR2 (germline): MDHEN, SYDVKM. In DNA form, the CDR3 reads TGTGCCAGCAGTTTTCAGGGCCTCCTCAACGAGCAGTACTTC. Amino acid sequence: CASSFQGLLNEQYF.

The chain combines TRBV5-6 with TRBJ2-1; the match to TRBD1 covers 8 bases. Per the germline V gene, CDR1 is SGHDT and CDR2 is YYEEEE. This CDR3 comprises 15 residues. V lost 4 bases, J lost 2 bases, and 5 bases stayed unmatched. The CDR3 region has the DNA TGTGCCAGCAGCCCAGAGGGACAGGCCTACAATGAGCAGTTCTTC. Translating it yields CASSPEGQAYNEQFF.

This clone was counted once. The chain combines TRBV10-3 with TRBJ2-7; D might be TRBD1 (5 bases). The ends were cut back, 6 bases at V and 5 bases at J, with 17 bases in the middle. Germline assignment: CDR1 ENHRY and CDR2 SYGVKD. The CDR3 is 14 amino acids. In nucleotides, the CDR3 is TGTGCCATCAGCCAGGGAAGCCCTGGCGACGAGCAGTACTTC. Translated: CAISQGSPGDEQYF.

The gene calls are TRBV6-1 and TRBJ1-4, with D maybe TRBD1 (5 bases). V was clipped by 5 bases and J by 7 bases, with 17 bases between them. The CDR3 runs to 15 residues. Per the germline V gene, CDR1 is MNHNS and CDR2 is SASEGT. The CDR3 spells CASSPPAGTGEKLFF. For the CDR3, the DNA is TGTGCCAGCAGTCCCCCCGCAGGGACTGGTGAAAAACTGTTTTTT.

The V and J genes are TRBV5-1 and TRBJ2-2, with D maybe TRBD1 (6 bases). V was trimmed by 0 bases and J by 5 bases, leaving 11 bases between them. CDR1 and CDR2 from the germline V gene are SGHRS and YFSETQ. The CDR3 totals 15 residues. The CDR3 region has the DNA TGCGCCAGCAGCTTGGATCGGCAGGGGACCGGGGAGCTGTTTTTT. Protein: CASSLDRQGTGELFF.

V gene TRBV21-1 combines with J gene TRBJ2-1; the table assigns TRBD2, which was not confirmed against the DNA. TRBV21-1 has pseudogene status. The CDR3 length is 14 residues. The CDR3 loop is CASSSYKHENEQFF. The DNA of the CDR3 is TGTGCCAGCAGCTCATATAAGCACGAGAATGAGCAGTTCTTC.

This clone showed up just a few times. The chain has TRBV2 and TRBJ1-4; 9 bases match TRBD1. The germline CDR1 and CDR2 sequences are SNHLY and FYNNEI. CDR3 length: 15 residues. The trim removed 5 bases at V and 5 bases at J, leaving 6 bases unmatched. CDR3 protein: CASSRTGEPNEKLFF. The CDR3 coding sequence is TGTGCCAGCAGTCGGACAGGGGAGCCCAATGAAAAACTGTTTTTT.

The rearrangement uses TRBV4-1 and TRBJ2-5; no firm D call. The length of the CDR3 is 15 residues. Trimming shortened V by 3 bases and J by 4 bases, and 15 bases separated the two germline ends. CDR1 and CDR2 from the germline V gene are MGHRA and YSYEKL. CDR3 in amino acids: CASSQKSTPGETQYF. The DNA of the CDR3 is TGCGCCAGCAGCCAGAAGTCGACGCCGGGAGAGACCCAGTACTTC.

V usage is TRBV11-2 and J usage is TRBJ1-2; D is perhaps TRBD1 (6 bases). The length of the CDR3 is 13 residues. In germline, CDR1 is SGHAT, CDR2 FQNNGV. V was clipped by 5 bases and J by 2 bases, with 9 bases between them. The CDR3 here is CASSRDRNYGYTF. The CDR3, as DNA: TGTGCCAGCAGCCGCGACAGGAACTATGGCTACACCTTC.

This clone has only a few counts. The rearrangement uses TRBV4-1 and TRBJ2-1, with 9 bases fitting TRBD1. Germline CDR1 and CDR2: MGHRA and YSYEKL. CDR3 length equals 16 residues. J gave up 9 bases and V 3 bases, and 12 bases lay outside the gene matches. The CDR3, as DNA: TGCGCCAGCAGCCAGCGGCAACAGGGGGCAGGTAGTGAGCAGTTCTTC. This translates into CASSQRQQGAGSEQFF.

This sequence joins TRBV11-2 and TRBJ2-2; perhaps TRBD2 as D (5 bases). V was clipped by 5 bases and J by 5 bases, with 12 bases between them. The CDR3 totals 14 residues. Germline lookup yields CDR1 SGHAT and CDR2 FQNNGV. In nucleotides, the CDR3 is TGTGCCAGCAGCCCTATTCGAGGGACCGGGGAGCTGTTTTTT. Protein product: CASSPIRGTGELFF.